This TCR beta chain came from a study of early T cells in non-severe SARS-CoV-2 infection. V was clipped by 4 bases and J by 7 bases, with 10 bases between them. CDR1 and CDR2 from the germline V gene are LGHDT and YNNKEL (reference sequence). The CDR3 covers 12 residues. Unique molecular identifiers were affixed to single, distinct cDNA molecules. A single record per CDR3 protein comes from TCRdb applying MiXCR to the 5' RACE reads. The top ten clones hold around 12% of a sample with some 34,000 distinct CDR3 sequences, 8.5% to 10% of them seen once. This clonotype occurred many times. The sequencing sample was made of whole blood. The source is an adult who was a healthcare worker with PCR-confirmed SARS-CoV-2 infection or an uninfected control (not recorded which). The gene calls are TRBV3-1 and TRBJ1-1; D call uncertain. CDR3 nucleotide sequence: TGTGCCAGCAGCCCTACCGGGCGTGAAGCTTTCTTT. Encoded protein: CASSPTGREAFF.